Presented here are 21 T cell receptor beta chains from one specimen sequenced in a study of T cell responses to AZD1222 COVID-19 vaccine. The data were produced by immunoSEQ multiplex PCR, yet TCRdb's version contains in-frame clones alone and is incomplete. The sample carries 90,000 to 140,000 clones, approximately 87% recorded once. Sample: peripheral blood, taken on day 0 of AZD1222 vaccination. Receptors originate from an adult in good health.

This clone came up once. The chain employs TRBV6-6 and TRBJ1-6; tentative D call: TRBD1 (5 bases). The CDR3 is 14 residues long. Germline CDR1 MNHNY, CDR2 SVGAGI (reference sequence). V shed 6 bases and J shed 7 bases, with 13 bases lying between them. The CDR3 region is CASRTGTVNSPLHF. CDR3 in DNA: TGTGCCAGCAGGACCGGGACCGTGAATTCACCCCTCCACTTT.

This chain uses TRBV11-2 with TRBJ1-4, with D perhaps matching TRBD1 (5 bases). The CDR3 runs 18 residues. Germline CDR1 reads SGHAT; CDR2 reads FQNNGV. V was cut by 0 bases and J by 0 bases, with 14 bases left in between. The CDR3 region is CASSLDGSWGTTNEKLFF. The CDR3 DNA reads as TGTGCCAGCAGCTTAGATGGCTCTTGGGGCACAACTAATGAAAAACTGTTTTTT.

The chain employs TRBV29-1 and TRBJ2-7; D remains unclear. This CDR3 comprises 12 residues. Germline CDR1 is SQVTM and CDR2 is ANQGSEA. Trimming stripped 4 bases from V and 9 bases from J, with 16 bases between. The CDR3 coding sequence is TGCAGCGTTGGTTGGCCCTCCGGAGTGCAGTACTTC. Amino acids: CSVGWPSGVQYF.

The genes are TRBV6-5 and TRBJ2-1; D gene unclear. V was trimmed by 8 bases and J by 8 bases, leaving 10 bases between them. The germline gives CDR1 MNHEY, CDR2 SVGAGI. This CDR3 comprises 11 residues. DNA for the CDR3: TGTGCCAGCGGTCTAAGGGATGAGCAGTTCTTC. Translation: CASGLRDEQFF.

The CDR3 sequence is CASSPQGFDEKLFF. The CDR3 DNA reads as TGTGCCAGCAGCCCCCAGGGGTTTGATGAAAAACTGTTTTTT. This chain joins TRBV14 and TRBJ1-4, with a weak D call TRBD1 (6 bases). Germline V gene data show CDR1 as SGHDN and CDR2 as FVKESK. The CDR3 totals 14 residues. Trimming took off 4 bases at V and 6 bases at J, with 12 bases between the two ends.

The gene calls are TRBV28 and TRBJ1-4; 8 bases agree with TRBD1. The CDR3 has 15 amino acids. V was pared by 5 bases and J by 7 bases, with 9 bases of the junction left unmatched. Germline lookup yields CDR1 MDHEN and CDR2 SYDVKM. CDR3 DNA: TGTGCCAGCAGTACCCAACAGGGGGTGGGTGAAAAACTGTTTTTT. Translated: CASSTQQGVGEKLFF.

V and J are TRBV3-1 (or the pseudogene TRBV3-2) and TRBJ2-3; D remains ambiguous. Between the trimmed V and J ends, which lost 2 bases and 2 bases, there was a span of 5 bases. The CDR3 spans 13 residues. CDR1 and CDR2 from the germline V gene are LGHDT and YNNKEL (reference sequence). The CDR3 region has the DNA TGTGCCAGCAGCCAACAGGACACAGATACGCAGTATTTT. This translates into CASSQQDTDTQYF.

The chain uses TRBV5-1 and TRBJ1-1; tentative D call: TRBD1 (5 bases). The germline CDR1 and CDR2 sequences are SGHRS and YFSETQ. V lost 6 bases and J 4 bases, leaving 19 bases between the germline ends. This CDR3 has 15 residues. The CDR3 DNA sequence: TGCGCCAGCACCCTGGGGGTGGGCAGAACCACTGAAGCTTTCTTT. Translated, it gives CASTLGVGRTTEAFF. Using reference TRBV5-1 and TRBJ1-1 for the parts outside the CDR3, the full variable domain is KAGVTQTPRYLIKTRGQQVTLSCSPISGHRSVSWYQQTPGQGLQFLFEYFSETQRNKGNFPGRFSGRQFSNSRSEMNVSTLELGDSALYLCASTLGVGRTTEAFFGQGTRLTVV.

J is TRBJ1-1 and V is TRBV7-2; D gene ambiguous. This CDR3 has 13 amino acids. The ends were cut back, 2 bases at V and 0 bases at J, with 4 bases in the middle. Germline lookup yields CDR1 SGHTA and CDR2 FQGNSA. CDR3: CASSLIVNTEAFF. The CDR3 DNA is TGTGCCAGCAGCTTAATTGTGAACACTGAAGCTTTCTTT.

This clone was recorded only once. The chain uses TRBV24-1 and TRBJ1-2; maybe TRBD1 (5 bases). The germline V gene has CDR1 KGHDR and CDR2 SFDVKD. This CDR3 has 13 amino acids. V lost 8 bases to trimming and J lost 6 bases, with 15 bases between them. Here the CDR3 DNA reads TGTGCCACCACCGAGGGGACTAATGATGGCTACACCTTC. Protein sequence: CATTEGTNDGYTF.

This clone was seen only once. The rearrangement joins TRBV11-2 to TRBJ2-7; D ambiguous. The CDR3 consists of 15 residues. Between the trimmed V and J ends, which lost 4 bases and 0 bases, there was a span of 13 bases. CDR1 is SGHAT and CDR2 is FQNNGV in the germline V gene. CDR3 in amino acids: CASSYIGSISYEQYF. For the CDR3, the DNA is TGTGCCAGCAGCTACATCGGGTCTATCTCCTACGAGCAGTACTTC.

The chain has TRBV24-1 and TRBJ2-1, with 8 bases identical to TRBD1. This CDR3 is built from 16 residues. The J segment lost 0 bases and the V segment lost 3 bases, leaving 3 bases of the junction unmatched. Germline lookup yields CDR1 KGHDR and CDR2 SFDVKD. The CDR3 loop is CATSDQGASSYNEQFF. The CDR3 coding sequence is TGTGCCACCAGTGATCAGGGGGCAAGCTCCTACAATGAGCAGTTCTTC.

This clone was counted a single time. The rearrangement uses TRBV19 and TRBJ1-4, with 8 bases aligning to TRBD1. Germline V gene sequence: CDR1 LNHDA, CDR2 SQIVND (reference sequence). There are 17 residues in the CDR3. Losses at the gene ends were 0 bases for V and 2 bases for J; bases not matched to a gene: 5. The CDR3 region has the DNA TGTGCCAGTAGTATAGAGGCAGGGGGCACGACTAATGAAAAACTGTTTTTT. It translates to CASSIEAGGTTNEKLFF.

V is TRBV7-9 and J is TRBJ2-7; D gene unclear. This CDR3 spans 16 amino acids. Trimming removed 5 bases from V and 0 bases from J, with 17 bases in between. The V gene's germline CDR1 is SEHNR and CDR2 FQNEAQ (reference sequence). CDR3 nucleotides: TGTGCCAGCAGCGGCCGAGAGGCGGAAAGCTCCTACGAGCAGTACTTC. Protein: CASSGREAESSYEQYF.

The V and J genes are TRBV5-1 and TRBJ2-2; D is undetermined. Germline CDR1 reads SGHRS; CDR2 reads YFSETQ. The CDR3 runs 16 residues. V was shortened by 0 bases and J by 0 bases, with 9 bases between the two germline ends. As DNA, the CDR3 is TGCGCCAGCAGCTTGGGTCCCACGACGAACACCGGGGAGCTGTTTTTT. It specifies CASSLGPTTNTGELFF. The entire variable domain, with the rest obtained from reference TRBV5-1 and TRBJ2-2, is as follows: KAGVTQTPRYLIKTRGQQVTLSCSPISGHRSVSWYQQTPGQGLQFLFEYFSETQRNKGNFPGRFSGRQFSNSRSEMNVSTLELGDSALYLCASSLGPTTNTGELFFGEGSRLTVL.

This clone has just one count. The CDR3 spells CASSYSIADIVEAFF. DNA for the CDR3: TGTGCCAGCAGTTACTCAATCGCGGACATAGTCGAAGCTTTCTTT. The V and J genes are TRBV6-5 and TRBJ1-1; a weak D match, TRBD1 (5 bases). Trimming took off 0 bases at V and 8 bases at J, with 16 bases between the two ends. Germline loops: CDR1 MNHEY, CDR2 SVGAGI. This CDR3 contains 15 residues.

The J gene is TRBJ2-1, the V gene TRBV9; D might be TRBD2 (5 bases). The V end lost 0 bases, the J end lost 1 base, and 14 bases lay between the germline ends. CDR1 and CDR2 (germline): SGDLS, YYNGEE. The CDR3 runs to 17 residues. Here the CDR3 reads CASSVVDSPRSYNEQFF. CDR3 coding DNA: TGTGCCAGCAGCGTAGTGGACTCCCCACGGTCCTACAATGAGCAGTTCTTC.

The V and J genes are TRBV7-8 and TRBJ2-7; 13 bases match TRBD2. V lost 4 bases, J lost 0 bases, and 3 bases stayed unmatched. Germline assignment: CDR1 SGHVS and CDR2 FQNEAQ. The CDR3 spans 16 residues. CDR3 bases: TGTGCCAGCAGCTCCAGGACTAGCGGGAGCTCCTACGAGCAGTACTTC. Translating it yields CASSSRTSGSSYEQYF. The full variable domain, its missing parts supplied by reference TRBV7-8 and TRBJ2-7, is GAGVSQSPRYKVAKRGQDVALRCDPISGHVSLFWYQQALGQGPEFLTYFQNEAQLDKSGLPSDRFFAERPEGSVSTLKIQRTQQEDSAVYLCASSSRTSGSSYEQYFGPGTRLTVT.

The chain uses TRBV10-2 and TRBJ1-5; D call uncertain. Germline-derived CDR1 and CDR2 are WSHSY and SAAADI. This CDR3 contains 14 residues. The ends were cut back, 7 bases at V and 2 bases at J, with 12 bases in the middle. Written as DNA, the CDR3 is TGCGCCAGCAAGCCTAGTGCCGGCAATCAGCCCCAGCATTTT. It encodes CASKPSAGNQPQHF.

The V and J genes are TRBV18 and TRBJ1-4; 8 positions match TRBD1. CDR1 is KGHSH, CDR2 LQKENI, per germline. The CDR3 runs 16 residues. Germline trimming cut 2 bases from V and 6 bases from J; bases unmatched to any gene: 8. The DNA of the CDR3 is TGTGCCAGCTCACCATACGCCGACAGGGGAGATGAAAAACTGTTTTTT. This codes for CASSPYADRGDEKLFF.

V is TRBV10-3 and J is TRBJ1-1; 9 bases align to TRBD1. This CDR3 has 14 amino acids. The trim removed 11 bases at V and 1 base at J, leaving 8 bases unmatched. CDR1 is ENHRY, CDR2 SYGVKD, per germline. The CDR3 is CAAAGDRENTEAFF. The CDR3 nucleotides read TGTGCCGCCGCCGGGGACAGGGAGAACACTGAAGCTTTCTTT.